The rows below give T cell receptor beta chains drawn from one sample of a study of technical replicates of blood from a few donors. Data came from immunoSEQ multiplex PCR; TCRdb stores just in-frame clones and leaves some out. The sample contains about 59,000 clones, approximately 86% of which appear only once. Sequencing was done on a sample of PBMCs. These receptors were collected from a human donor in good health. Some clones in this sample may be carry-over from other donors' samples. The CDR3 runs from the conserved cysteine through the conserved F or W. Fields, in order: J gene, V gene, clone size, D gene, CDR3 protein, CDR3 DNA. The D gene is left open where the match is weak. Rows give clone size only sometimes, using once, few, many, or a class for an expanded clone.

TRBJ1-6 | TRBV18 | - | TRBD1 | CASSPDRANSPLHF | TGTGCCAGCTCGCCGGACAGGGCGAATTCACCCCTCCACTTT
TRBJ1-2 | TRBV9 | - | TRBD1 | CASSAGTGVQGYTF | TGTGCCAGCAGTGCTGGGACAGGGGTCCAGGGCTACACCTTC
TRBJ2-1 | TRBV27 | - | TRBD1 | CASNGQGSHNEQFF | TGTGCCAGCAATGGACAGGGGAGTCACAATGAGCAGTTCTTC
TRBJ1-1 | TRBV29-1 | - | - | CSGQRMNTEAFF | TGCAGCGGACAGAGAATGAACACTGAAGCTTTCTTT
TRBJ2-1 | TRBV4-2 | - | - | CASSQGLGPSTSYNEQFF | TGTGCCAGCAGCCAAGGGCTTGGGCCAAGCACCTCCTACAATGAGCAGTTCTTC
TRBJ2-3 | TRBV7-2 | - | - | CASRKLATDTQYF | TGTGCCAGCAGAAAACTAGCAACAGATACGCAGTATTTT
TRBJ1-2 | TRBV4-3 | - | - | CASSLGGGSGYTF | TGCGCCAGCAGCCTGGGGGGGGGTAGTGGCTACACCTTC
TRBJ2-5 | TRBV10-2 | - | TRBD2 | CASSEWSGSGRGETQYF | TGCGCCAGCAGTGAGTGGAGCGGGAGTGGTCGTGGGGAGACCCAGTACTTC
TRBJ2-5 | TRBV9 | - | - | CASSLNSPGQETQYF | TGTGCCAGCAGCTTGAACTCTCCAGGCCAAGAGACCCAGTACTTC
TRBJ1-1 | TRBV4-1 | few | - | CASLPVHLVNTEAFF | TGCGCCAGCCTTCCGGTCCACCTTGTGAACACTGAAGCTTTCTTT
TRBJ2-7 | TRBV5-4 | - | TRBD1 | CASSAGGGQGAHEQYF | TGTGCCAGCAGCGCCGGGGGAGGACAGGGGGCTCACGAGCAGTACTTC
TRBJ2-7 | TRBV27 | - | TRBD2 | CASSPIRRAGAYEQYF | TGTGCCAGCAGCCCCATTAGAAGAGCGGGAGCCTACGAGCAGTACTTC
TRBJ2-3 | TRBV6-1 | - | TRBD2 | CASSENGRAKDTQYF | TGTGCCAGCAGTGAAAACGGGAGGGCCAAAGATACGCAGTATTTT
TRBJ1-1 | TRBV28 | few | TRBD1 | CASSRQGLGTEAFF | TGTGCCAGCAGTCGACAGGGGTTAGGCACTGAAGCTTTCTTT
TRBJ1-5 | TRBV27 | - | - | CASSRALHQPQHF | TGTGCCAGCAGCCGAGCCCTCCATCAGCCCCAGCATTTT
TRBJ1-5 | TRBV4-1 | - | - | CASSQDQVGAQPQHF | TGCGCCAGCAGCCAAGATCAGGTAGGGGCTCAGCCCCAGCATTTT
TRBJ2-7 | TRBV29-1 | - | - | CSVEERGSSYEQYF | TGCAGCGTTGAAGAACGGGGGTCCTCCTACGAGCAGTACTTC
TRBJ1-5 | TRBV7-2 | - | - | CASSLAGGRSNQPQHF | TGTGCCAGCAGCTTAGCCGGGGGACGGAGCAATCAGCCCCAGCATTTT
TRBJ2-5 | TRBV29-1 | - | - | CSVEDSPVRETQYF | TGCAGCGTTGAAGACTCTCCGGTTAGAGAGACCCAGTACTTC
TRBJ1-6 | TRBV5-1 | medium-sized | - | CASSLAGGYSPLHF | TGCGCCAGCAGTTTGGCCGGGGGTTATTCACCCCTCCACTTT
TRBJ2-5 | TRBV28 | - | - | CASSPQLGGETQYF | TGTGCCAGCAGTCCCCAACTAGGGGGAGAGACCCAGTACTTC
TRBJ2-7 | TRBV7-3 | few | TRBD2 | CASSLTSGGAVSYEQYF | TGTGCCAGCAGCTTAACTAGCGGGGGAGCAGTCTCCTACGAGCAGTACTTC
TRBJ2-3 | TRBV18 | - | - | CASSLLAIDTQYF | TGTGCCAGCTCCTTACTAGCAATAGATACGCAGTATTTT
TRBJ1-3 | TRBV4-1 | - | - | CASRMGQGEGTIYF | TGCGCCAGCAGGATGGGGCAGGGCGAAGGGACCATATATTTT
TRBJ2-3 | TRBV9 | - | TRBD2 | CASSVSAGVQDTQYF | TGTGCCAGCAGCGTATCCGCGGGGGTTCAAGATACGCAGTATTTT
TRBJ2-5 | TRBV7-2 | - | - | CASSLWSQGQETQYF | TGTGCCAGCAGCTTATGGTCGCAGGGGCAGGAGACCCAGTACTTC
TRBJ2-3 | TRBV5-1 | - | TRBD2 | CASSELAGGRTDTQYF | TGCGCCAGCAGCGAACTAGCGGGAGGCCGCACAGATACGCAGTATTTT
TRBJ2-5 | TRBV30 | - | - | CAWSRETQYF | TGTGCCTGGAGCCGGGAGACCCAGTACTTC
TRBJ2-7 | TRBV7-3 | - | TRBD2 | CASSLILAGFSEQYF | TGTGCCAGCAGCTTAATACTAGCGGGATTTAGCGAGCAGTACTTC
TRBJ2-7 | TRBV29-1 | - | - | CSVEDGGEVQYF | TGCAGCGTTGAAGATGGCGGGGAAGTGCAGTACTTC
TRBJ2-2 | TRBV5-6 | - | TRBD1 | CASRGQGRDYSGELFF | TGTGCCAGCAGAGGACAGGGCCGAGATTACTCCGGGGAGCTGTTTTTT
TRBJ2-3 | TRBV5-1 | - | TRBD2 | CASSPGGPSDTQYF | TGCGCCAGCAGCCCGGGGGGGCCCTCAGATACGCAGTATTTT
TRBJ1-1 | TRBV5-6 | once | TRBD1 | CASSWGGQGPSAFF | TGTGCCAGCAGCTGGGGGGGACAGGGGCCCTCAGCTTTCTTT
TRBJ1-1 | TRBV11-2 | once | - | CASSLVHSEAFF | TGTGCCAGCAGCTTAGTTCATTCTGAAGCTTTCTTT
TRBJ2-3 | TRBV7-8 | - | TRBD2 | CASGRGDTDTQYF | TGTGCCAGCGGTCGGGGGGACACAGATACGCAGTATTTT
TRBJ2-3 | TRBV14 | - | TRBD2 | CASSQVGLAEDTQYF | TGTGCCAGCAGCCAAGTCGGTCTAGCGGAAGATACGCAGTATTTT
TRBJ1-2 | TRBV6-1 | - | - | CASSEEQAVYGYTF | TGTGCCAGCAGTGAGGAACAGGCCGTTTATGGCTACACCTTC
TRBJ2-1 | TRBV11-2 | - | - | CASSLVRVGQFF | TGTGCCAGCAGCTTAGTCAGGGTTGGGCAGTTCTTC
TRBJ2-3 | TRBV5-8 | - | - | CASSRFAGATDTQYF | TGTGCCAGCAGCCGTTTCGCTGGGGCCACAGATACGCAGTATTTT
TRBJ2-4 | TRBV4-1 | - | - | CASSQPGREAKNIQYF | TGCGCCAGCAGCCAGCCCGGACGGGAAGCCAAAAACATTCAGTACTTC
TRBJ2-7 | TRBV7-3 | - | TRBD2 | CASSASGASYEQYF | TGTGCCAGCAGCGCCAGCGGGGCCTCCTACGAGCAGTACTTC
TRBJ2-3 | TRBV6-4 | - | - | CASSDSSSGADTQYF | TGTGCCAGCAGTGACTCATCCTCAGGGGCCGATACGCAGTATTTT
TRBJ1-4 | TRBV7-8 | - | - | CASSLRGSDNEKLFF | TGTGCCAGCAGCTTAAGGGGCAGCGATAATGAAAAACTGTTTTTT
TRBJ1-2 | TRBV7-8 | - | - | CASSLGGGLDRVGGYTF | TGTGCCAGCAGCTTAGGAGGAGGGTTGGATAGAGTCGGTGGCTACACCTTC
TRBJ1-2 | TRBV9 | - | TRBD1 | CASSQGGGGYTF | TGTGCCAGCAGCCAGGGGGGAGGAGGCTACACCTTC
TRBJ2-7 | TRBV18 | - | TRBD1 | CASSLSTPGQGFYEQYF | TGTGCCAGCTCACTCTCCACACCAGGACAGGGATTCTACGAGCAGTACTTC
TRBJ2-7 | TRBV5-8 | - | TRBD1 | CASSPRQGRSYEQYF | TGTGCCAGCAGCCCCAGACAGGGCAGGTCCTACGAGCAGTACTTC
TRBJ2-7 | TRBV7-2 | once | - | CASSLTGDSYEQYF | TGTGCCAGCAGCTTAACGGGGGACTCCTACGAGCAGTACTTC
TRBJ2-1 | TRBV5-1 | - | - | CASSFGQTANEQFF | TGCGCCAGCAGTTTCGGACAGACAGCTAATGAGCAGTTCTTC
TRBJ1-1 | TRBV7-6 | - | - | CASSSGVTEAFF | TGTGCCAGCAGCTCCGGGGTCACTGAAGCTTTCTTT
TRBJ2-7 | TRBV5-1 | - | TRBD2 | CASSSPGLAHSYEQYF | TGCGCCAGCAGCTCACCGGGACTAGCTCATTCCTACGAGCAGTACTTC
TRBJ2-7 | TRBV7-8 | - | - | CASSQDEQYF | TGTGCCAGCAGCCAGGACGAGCAGTACTTC
TRBJ1-2 | TRBV6-1 | - | TRBD1 | CASSPESGGGYGYTF | TGTGCCAGCAGTCCTGAGTCAGGGGGCGGGTATGGCTACACCTTC
TRBJ2-2 | TRBV27 | - | TRBD1 | CASSFHRGTGELFF | TGTGCCAGCAGTTTCCACAGGGGCACCGGGGAGCTGTTTTTT
TRBJ2-3 | TRBV30 | - | TRBD2 | CAWRRLAGQDTQYF | TGTGCCTGGAGGCGACTAGCGGGACAAGATACGCAGTATTTT
TRBJ1-4 | TRBV7-8 | - | - | CASRLSEANEKLFF | TGTGCCAGCAGACTCAGCGAGGCTAATGAAAAACTGTTTTTT